The 16 T cell receptor beta chains below come from one sample, sequenced in a study of graft-versus-host responses after intestinal transplantation. The starting material, graft tissue, was processed to release intraepithelial and lamina propria lymphocytes. The protocol was immunoSEQ multiplex PCR, while the TCRdb copy is restricted to in-frame clones and leaves out a portion. Of 5,000 or so clones listed, about 72% are singletons. The input for sequencing was ileum tissue, taken around 250 days after intestinal transplant. All receptors come from a human patient who received an intestinal transplant, so some T cells may come from the graft donor.

In nucleotides, the CDR3 is TGTGCCAGCAGCCGGACAGGGTTCGATGAAAAGACCCAGTACTTC. Translation gives CASSRTGFDEKTQYF. The V gene is TRBV6-5, the J gene TRBJ2-5, with 8 positions matching TRBD1. The CDR3 sequence is 15 residues long. Germline trimming cut 6 bases from V and 6 bases from J; bases unmatched to any gene: 12. Germline CDR1 and CDR2: MNHEY and SVGAGI.

This clone turned up a few times. The chain joins TRBV5-6 to TRBJ1-1, with unresolved D. Germline V CDR1 and CDR2: SGHDT, YYEEEE. V was trimmed by 0 bases and J by 8 bases, leaving 5 bases between them. CDR3 length: 11 amino acids. The chain's CDR3 is CASSLGREAFF. The CDR3, as DNA: TGTGCCAGCAGCTTGGGCAGGGAAGCTTTCTTT.

This clone was detected only a few times. The V and J genes are TRBV7-2 and TRBJ2-3, with a possible D match to TRBD2 (6 bases). Germline V gene lookup returns CDR1 SGHTA and CDR2 FQGNSA. The CDR3 contains 14 residues. The V end lost 8 bases, the J end lost 0 bases, and 12 bases lay between the germline ends. The CDR3 region has the DNA TGTGCCAGCCGTTGGGACTTCAGCACAGATACGCAGTATTTT. This codes for CASRWDFSTDTQYF.

The chain carries TRBV5-4 and TRBJ1-1; D uncertain. The CDR3 has 15 amino acids. Trimming stripped 2 bases from V and 1 base from J, with 12 bases between. Germline values: CDR1 SGHNT, CDR2 YYREEE (reference sequence). The CDR3 loop is CASSFGGSANTEAFF. In DNA, the CDR3 is TGTGCCAGCAGCTTTGGAGGGTCCGCGAACACTGAAGCTTTCTTT. Full variable domain (rest looked up from reference TRBV5-4 and TRBJ1-1): ETGVTQSPTHLIKTRGQQVTLRCSSQSGHNTVSWYQQALGQGPQFIFQYYREEENGRGNFPPRFSGLQFPNYSSELNVNALELDDSALYLCASSFGGSANTEAFFGQGTRLTVV.

This chain joins TRBV4-3 and TRBJ1-3, with D unclear. In germline, CDR1 is LGHNA, CDR2 YSLEER. With 1 base removed from V and 0 bases from J, the gap between germline ends came to 13 bases. This CDR3 is built from 17 residues. The CDR3 loop is CASSQVTGLSSGNTIYF. CDR3 nucleotide sequence: TGCGCCAGCAGCCAAGTTACGGGGTTGAGCTCTGGAAACACCATATATTTT.

The DNA for the CDR3 is TGTGCCAGCAGCCAAGAAACTAGCTCCTACAATGAGCAGTTCTTC. As protein: CASSQETSSYNEQFF. V gene TRBV4-2 combines with J gene TRBJ2-1, with a possible D match to TRBD2 (5 bases). Trimming left V 0 bases short and J 0 bases short, with 6 bases between. CDR3 length equals 15 residues. Germline lookup yields CDR1 LGHNA and CDR2 YNFKEQ.

V and J are TRBV6-5 and TRBJ2-2; D is ambiguous. Trimming cost V 2 bases and J 6 bases, with 13 bases left between them. CDR1 and CDR2 (germline): MNHEY, SVGAGI. This CDR3 spans 15 amino acids. The CDR3 here is CASSYDKPWAGELFF. In DNA form, the CDR3 reads TGTGCCAGCAGTTACGACAAGCCTTGGGCCGGGGAGCTGTTTTTT.

CDR3: CARSLLQLQGRLAPLHF. The CDR3 DNA follows: TGTGCCAGAAGCTTATTGCAACTTCAGGGCCGCCTTGCACCCCTCCACTTT. V and J are TRBV5-3 and TRBJ1-6; TRBD1 might be the D (5 bases). TRBV5-3 is classed as an ORF, of uncertain function. The ends were cut back, 2 bases at V and 11 bases at J, with 23 bases in the middle. This CDR3 comprises 17 residues.

The chain employs TRBV9 and TRBJ2-3; TRBD2 matches 13 bases. After removal of 4 bases from V and 2 bases from J, the junction contained 4 bases not matched to a gene. Germline lookup yields CDR1 SGDLS and CDR2 YYNGEE. The CDR3 sequence is 16 residues long. CDR3 nucleotide sequence: TGTGCCAGCAGCCATGGACTAGCGGGGGCCACAGATACGCAGTATTTT. Translated, it gives CASSHGLAGATDTQYF.

The J gene is TRBJ2-7, the V gene TRBV6-5; 8 positions agree with TRBD2. Germline values: CDR1 MNHEY, CDR2 SVGAGI. The V and J ends lost 8 bases and 4 bases, in that order; junction bases with no gene match: 10. This CDR3 is 14 amino acids long. The CDR3, as DNA: TGTGCCAGCGGGAAGGGCGGGAGGACGTACGAGCAGTACTTC. As protein: CASGKGGRTYEQYF.

As for this clone: One junction end does not reproduce the germline sequence, and a read error may be involved. Other DNA sequences in the sample encode the same CDR3. The chain joins TRBV11-1 to TRBJ2-1, with TRBD1 as a possible D gene (6 bases). The V gene's germline CDR1 is SGHAT and CDR2 FQDESV (reference sequence). This CDR3 has 15 residues. CDR3 in amino acids: CASSRNRVAYNEQFF. The DNA of the CDR3 is TGCGCCAGCAGTCGAAACAGGGTGGCCTACAATGAGCAGTTCTTC.

In this sample, this clone is medium-sized (0.01 to 0.1%). J is TRBJ2-3 and V is TRBV6-4; 15 bases fit TRBD2. The germline gives CDR1 MRHNA, CDR2 SNTAGT. The CDR3 is 15 residues long. The ends lost 4 bases at V and 4 bases at J; junction bases unmatched: 0. This CDR3 is CASSGTSGGADTQYF. CDR3 in DNA: TGTGCCAGCAGTGGGACTAGCGGGGGGGCAGATACGCAGTATTTT.

The chain links TRBV6-4 to TRBJ1-1, with a weak D call TRBD1 (5 bases). Germline V gene lookup returns CDR1 MRHNA and CDR2 SNTAGT. The CDR3 covers 13 residues. The V end lost 7 bases, the J end lost 5 bases, and 14 bases lay between the germline ends. This CDR3 is CASTLQGWTEAFF. DNA of the CDR3: TGTGCCAGCACCCTGCAGGGATGGACTGAAGCTTTCTTT.

The J gene is TRBJ2-2, the V gene TRBV5-4, with 12 bases identical to TRBD2. This CDR3 is 16 amino acids long. The V gene's germline CDR1 is SGHNT and CDR2 YYREEE (reference sequence). The V segment lost 4 bases and the J segment 6 bases; nucleotides outside the gene matches: 7. CDR3 DNA: TGTGCCAGCAGCGGAGAACTAGCGGGAGGCCCCGGGGAGCTGTTTTTT. It yields the protein CASSGELAGGPGELFF.

This clone was observed a few times. This sequence joins TRBV2 and TRBJ2-7; D is uncertain. CDR3 length: 12 residues. Trimming removed 8 bases from V and 2 bases from J, with 10 bases in between. Germline lookup yields CDR1 SNHLY and CDR2 FYNNEI. CDR3 region: CASVLVAYEQYF. Written as DNA, the CDR3 is TGTGCCAGCGTCCTAGTTGCCTACGAGCAGTACTTC. Combining the CDR3 with reference TRBV2 and TRBJ2-7 gives the whole variable domain EPEVTQTPSHQVTQMGQEVILRCVPISNHLYFYWYRQILGQKVEFLVSFYNNEISEKSEIFDDQFSVERPDGSNFTLKIRSTKLEDSAMYFCASVLVAYEQYFGPGTRLTVT.

This clone showed up just once. The V gene is TRBV18, the J gene TRBJ2-7, with TRBD1 matching over 11 bases. The trim removed 0 bases at V and 4 bases at J, leaving 2 bases unmatched. Germline values: CDR1 KGHSH, CDR2 LQKENI. The CDR3 extends over 15 amino acids. In DNA, the CDR3 is TGTGCCAGCTCACCACCCGGGACAGGGGGATACGAGCAGTACTTC. It yields the protein CASSPPGTGGYEQYF.